This T cell receptor (beta chain) was identified in a study of cytomegalovirus exposure and HLA in healthy donors. Germline V gene sequence: CDR1 LNHDA, CDR2 SQIVND (reference sequence). The CDR3 contains 17 residues. Losses at the gene ends were 2 bases for V and 0 bases for J; bases not matched to a gene: 6. The PCR ran on 60 Vbeta and 13 Jbeta primers. Profiling relied on immunoSEQ multiplex PCR, and the TCRdb table lists in-frame clones only, not all of them. The repertoire holds some 210,000 clones, with more than 75% as singletons. V is TRBV19 and J is TRBJ1-3; 8 bases are shared with TRBD1. The sequenced sample consisted of PBMCs. This TCR derives from a male donor in good health and CMV-seronegative. This chain's CDR3 is CASSISGTGFSGNTIYF. The CDR3 DNA reads TGTGCCAGTAGTATATCGGGGACAGGCTTCTCTGGAAACACCATATATTTT.